The 23 T cell receptor beta chains listed next were all sequenced from one sample in a study of cytomegalovirus exposure and HLA in healthy donors. Only in-frame clones appear in the TCRdb table, and some are missing; sequencing was by immunoSEQ multiplex PCR. The sample yields around 190,000 clones, about 81% seen once. The material sequenced was PBMCs. The receptors originated from a woman aged 25 to 45 in good health and CMV-seronegative.

The J gene is TRBJ2-7, the V gene TRBV7-9; D perhaps matches TRBD1 (6 bases). Germline V gives CDR1 SEHNR, CDR2 FQNEAQ (reference sequence). This CDR3 has 14 residues. V dropped 5 bases and J dropped 2 bases, with 13 bases sitting between them. This CDR3 is CASSLGQLPYEQYF. For the CDR3, the DNA is TGTGCCAGCAGCCTAGGACAGCTTCCCTACGAGCAGTACTTC.

This chain uses TRBV4-1 with TRBJ1-1; 9 nucleotides match TRBD1. CDR3 length: 14 residues. Unmatched junction bases numbered 5, after V lost 2 bases and J lost 7 bases. Germline V gene data show CDR1 as MGHRA and CDR2 as YSYEKL. The CDR3 DNA is TGCGCCAGCAGCCAACCGGGACAGGGAAGTGAAGCTTTCTTT. Encoded protein: CASSQPGQGSEAFF.

The genes are TRBV28 and TRBJ1-5; 7 bases agree with TRBD1. V lost 2 bases and J lost 6; bases outside the gene matches: 1. This CDR3 region has 13 residues. The germline gives CDR1 MDHEN, CDR2 SYDVKM. CDR3 protein: CASSLHRGQPQHF. The CDR3 nucleotides read TGTGCCAGCAGTTTACACAGGGGTCAGCCCCAGCATTTT.

V and J are TRBV4-1 and TRBJ1-3; D may be TRBD1 (6 bases). This CDR3 region has 16 residues. The germline CDR1 and CDR2 sequences are MGHRA and YSYEKL. The V end was cut by 1 base, the J end by 0 bases, with 10 bases between. The CDR3 here is CASSQGTANSGNTIYF. As DNA, the CDR3 is TGCGCCAGCAGCCAAGGGACAGCCAACTCTGGAAACACCATATATTTT.

The chain couples TRBV14 to TRBJ2-7, with 8 bases that match TRBD2. Germline lookup yields CDR1 SGHDN and CDR2 FVKESK. The CDR3 sequence is 15 residues long. Trimming removed 4 bases from V and 4 bases from J; junction bases left unmatched: 9. DNA for the CDR3: TGTGCCAGCAGCCCCCAAGCGGGAGTCGGTTACGAGCAGTACTTC. As protein: CASSPQAGVGYEQYF.

J is TRBJ2-3 and V is TRBV5-4; no clear D. V gave up 6 bases and J gave up 4 bases, with 15 bases separating them. Germline V CDR1 and CDR2: SGHNT, YYREEE (reference sequence). This CDR3 has 14 residues. The CDR3 here is CASTANPGSDTQYF. For the CDR3, the DNA is TGTGCCAGCACCGCCAACCCCGGGTCAGATACGCAGTATTTT.

This chain links TRBV10-3 with TRBJ2-3; maybe TRBD2 (6 bases). CDR1 is ENHRY, CDR2 SYGVKD, per germline. The CDR3 length is 19 residues. Trimming took 2 bases from V and 5 from J, leaving 26 bases between them. As DNA, the CDR3 is TGTGCCATCAGTGAGCCACTAGCCTCCCCAGGCCCTCGGGGAGATACGCAGTATTTT. Protein: CAISEPLASPGPRGDTQYF.

This chain links TRBV25-1 with TRBJ2-7; maybe TRBD2 (6 bases). There are 13 residues in the CDR3. Trimming removed 3 bases at V and 12 bases at J, with 18 bases between. CDR1 is MGHDK, CDR2 SYGVNS, per germline. Written as DNA, the CDR3 is TGTGCCAGCAGTGAGGGCGGAGGGTCTGGACGGTACTTC. Translating it yields CASSEGGGSGRYF.

The CDR3 sequence: CASNQGAYNEKLFF. The CDR3 DNA follows: TGTGCCAGCAACCAGGGGGCTTATAATGAAAAACTGTTTTTT. The rearrangement links TRBV6-1 to TRBJ1-4, with TRBD1 matching over 8 bases. The CDR3 has 14 residues. Germline-derived CDR1 and CDR2 are MNHNS and SASEGT. The V segment lost 7 bases and the J segment 4 bases; nucleotides outside the gene matches: 5.

J is TRBJ2-7 and V is TRBV4-1, with TRBD1 matching over 7 bases. This CDR3 is 15 amino acids long. Germline V gives CDR1 MGHRA, CDR2 YSYEKL. The trim removed 4 bases at V and 5 bases at J, leaving 11 bases unmatched. CDR3 loop: CASSPGGARSDEQYF. The CDR3 coding sequence is TGCGCCAGCAGCCCAGGGGGTGCCCGGAGCGACGAGCAGTACTTC.

This chain connects TRBV4-1 to TRBJ1-4; TRBD1 is a possible D gene (6 bases). Germline assignment: CDR1 MGHRA and CDR2 YSYEKL. This CDR3 contains 15 residues. V lost 2 bases to trimming and J lost 3 bases, with 10 bases between them. DNA for the CDR3: TGCGCCAGCAGCCAAAATCAGGGGTCTAATGAAAAACTGTTTTTT. It is translated as CASSQNQGSNEKLFF.

The chain employs TRBV6-1 and TRBJ2-7, with TRBD1 identical over 8 bases. V shed 2 bases and J 3 bases; nucleotides not matched to a gene: 6. CDR3 length equals 15 residues. Germline V lookup: CDR1 MNHNS, CDR2 SASEGT. CDR3 nucleotide sequence: TGTGCCAGCAGTGAACCCGGACAGGGCCGCTACGAGCAGTACTTC. Translation: CASSEPGQGRYEQYF.

This clone was found once. The gene calls are TRBV27 and TRBJ2-5; possibly TRBD2 for D (6 bases). Deletions cut 6 bases from V and 7 bases from J, with 12 bases between. The CDR3 runs 12 residues. From germline, CDR1 is MNHEY and CDR2 SMNVEV (reference sequence). CDR3 sequence: CASSSRRGTQYF. CDR3 bases: TGTGCCAGCAGCTCGCGGCGGGGGACCCAGTACTTC.

The gene calls are TRBV5-6 and TRBJ1-1, with D possibly being TRBD1 (6 bases). Trimming removed 4 bases at V and 7 bases at J, with 17 bases between. The germline gives CDR1 SGHDT, CDR2 YYEEEE. This CDR3 comprises 14 residues. The CDR3 region has the DNA TGTGCCAGCAGCCGAACCCAGGGGATTGGTGAAGCTTTCTTT. This sequence encodes CASSRTQGIGEAFF.

This chain joins TRBV2 and TRBJ1-5; 9 bases match TRBD1. Germline CDR1 SNHLY, CDR2 FYNNEI. CDR3 size: 18 residues. V was pared by 5 bases and J by 3 bases, with 14 bases of the junction left unmatched. CDR3 DNA: TGTGCCAGCAGTTCATCCGGGACAGGGTTGGGCTCCAATCAGCCCCAGCATTTT. This translates into CASSSSGTGLGSNQPQHF.

This chain uses TRBV19 with TRBJ1-1; D remains ambiguous. Between the trimmed V and J ends, which lost 5 bases and 2 bases, there was a span of 15 bases. CDR1 and CDR2 (germline): LNHDA, SQIVND (reference sequence). The CDR3 is 15 amino acids. CDR3 DNA sequence: TGTGCCAGTAGTTTCTTAATGCGGGCCAACACTGAAGCTTTCTTT. Its protein is CASSFLMRANTEAFF.

V is TRBV4-1 and J is TRBJ1-1; weak D call: TRBD1 (6 bases). CDR1 and CDR2 (germline): MGHRA, YSYEKL. V lost 2 bases to trimming and J lost 2 bases, with 12 bases between them. The CDR3 is 15 amino acids. CDR3 sequence: CASSQLGQKNTEAFF. Written as DNA, the CDR3 is TGCGCCAGCAGCCAATTGGGACAAAAAAACACTGAAGCTTTCTTT.

The chain couples TRBV6-5 to TRBJ1-1, with unresolved D. This CDR3 contains 14 residues. Trimming left V 7 bases short and J 4 bases short, with 16 bases between. Germline-derived CDR1 and CDR2 are MNHEY and SVGAGI. CDR3 protein: CASTKGRGFTEAFF. In DNA form, the CDR3 reads TGTGCCAGCACGAAAGGGAGAGGGTTCACTGAAGCTTTCTTT.

V gene TRBV5-4 combines with J gene TRBJ1-4; D perhaps matches TRBD1 (6 bases). Germline values: CDR1 SGHNT, CDR2 YYREEE (reference sequence). The CDR3 covers 15 residues. V lost 0 bases and J lost 7, with 13 bases in between. The CDR3 nucleotides read TGTGCCAGCAGCTTGGAGGCAGGGGTGGGTGAAAAACTGTTTTTT. Protein sequence: CASSLEAGVGEKLFF.

The rearrangement uses TRBV11-3 and TRBJ1-2; 8 nucleotides align to TRBD1. Trimming took 7 bases from V and 1 from J; bases not matched to a gene: 11. Looked up from germline, CDR1 is SGHNT and CDR2 is YENEEA. The CDR3 loop spans 16 amino acids. For the CDR3, the DNA is TGTGCCAGCACTCTCCACCCGGACAGGGTTAACTATGGCTACACCTTC. Its protein is CASTLHPDRVNYGYTF.

The gene calls are TRBV10-3 and TRBJ1-2; the match to TRBD1 covers 8 bases. CDR1 and CDR2 from the germline V gene are ENHRY and SYGVKD. Germline trimming cut 6 bases from V and 6 bases from J; bases unmatched to any gene: 9. This CDR3 contains 14 residues. This CDR3 reads CAIRSQGAFDGYTF. CDR3 bases: TGTGCCATCAGAAGTCAGGGGGCTTTCGATGGCTACACCTTC.

The chain carries TRBV7-8 and TRBJ1-4; no definite D call. The CDR3 loop spans 12 amino acids. V was trimmed by 6 bases and J by 8 bases, leaving 10 bases between them. Germline CDR1 and CDR2: SGHVS and FQNEAQ. CDR3 nucleotide sequence: TGTGCCAGCAGTTATCAGTTCGAAAAACTGTTTTTT. Its protein product is CASSYQFEKLFF.

CDR3 loop: CASSSTGANEQFF. CDR3 nucleotide sequence: TGTGCCAGCTCATCAACAGGGGCCAATGAGCAGTTCTTC. V usage is TRBV18 and J usage is TRBJ2-1, with 7 bases aligning to TRBD1. The J segment lost 6 bases and the V segment lost 5 bases, leaving 4 bases of the junction unmatched. This CDR3 has 13 amino acids. Germline V gene data show CDR1 as KGHSH and CDR2 as LQKENI.